This T cell receptor (beta chain) was identified during a study of cytomegalovirus exposure and HLA in healthy donors. Amplification used 60 Vbeta primers and 13 Jbeta primers. The method was immunoSEQ multiplex PCR; TCRdb's version includes in-frame clones alone and lacks a portion of them. The sample consists of tens of thousands of clones, about 77% of them appearing once. The CDR3 totals 14 residues. In germline, CDR1 is GTSNPN, CDR2 SVGIG (reference sequence). The V segment lost 0 bases and the J segment 6 bases; nucleotides outside the gene matches: 2. This sequence was found in a middle-aged woman in good health and CMV-seropositive. Sequenced material: PBMCs. The rearrangement links TRBV30 to TRBJ2-3, with 11 bases aligning to TRBD2. CDR3 sequence (DNA): TGTGCCTGGAGTGTAATAGCGGGGGGGGATACGCAGTATTTT. Its translation is CAWSVIAGGDTQYF. Full variable domain (outside the CDR3, taken from reference TRBV30 and TRBJ2-3): SQTIHQWPATLVQPVGSPLSLECTVEGTSNPNLYWYRQAAGRGLQLLFYSVGIGQISSEVPQNLSASRPQDRQFILSSKKLLLSDSGFYLCAWSVIAGGDTQYFGPGTRLTVL.